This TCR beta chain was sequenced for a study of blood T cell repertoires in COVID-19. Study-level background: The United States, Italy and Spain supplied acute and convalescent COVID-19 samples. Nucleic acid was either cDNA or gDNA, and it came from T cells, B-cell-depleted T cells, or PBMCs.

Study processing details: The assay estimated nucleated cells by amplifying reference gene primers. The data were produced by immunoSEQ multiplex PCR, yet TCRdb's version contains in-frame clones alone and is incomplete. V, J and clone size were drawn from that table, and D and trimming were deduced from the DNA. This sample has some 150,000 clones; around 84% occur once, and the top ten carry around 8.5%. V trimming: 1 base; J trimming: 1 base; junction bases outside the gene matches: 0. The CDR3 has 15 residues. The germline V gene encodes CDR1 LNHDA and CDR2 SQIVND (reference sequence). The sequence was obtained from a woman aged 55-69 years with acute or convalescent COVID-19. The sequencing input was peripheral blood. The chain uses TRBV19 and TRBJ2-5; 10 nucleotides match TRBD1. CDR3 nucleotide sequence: TGTGCCAGTAGTATAGGACAGGGGGCCCAAGAGACCCAGTACTTC. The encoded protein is CASSIGQGAQETQYF.